This TCR beta chain was retrieved from a study of TIL therapy for anti-PD-1-resistant metastatic lung cancer. On the study more broadly: Patients had a median age of approximately 56 years (range about 35-75).

The immunoSEQ assay was v3. TCRdb's copy holds only in-frame clones and misses some; the assay was immunoSEQ multiplex PCR. The table includes 50,000 to 65,000 clones, roughly four fifths detected once. Study findings and constraints: The baseline peripheral repertoire was partially replaced by infused TIL clonotypes that later decayed.

This sample's time point: pre-treatment sample, taken before nivolumab and TIL therapy. This clone was observed once. Its antigen is not identified. Specimen: blood, collected at baseline. The source is a person between 25 and 79 years old with non-small cell lung cancer.

This chain's CDR3 is CASSLEADTDTQYF. CDR3 DNA sequence: TGTGCCAGCAGCTTAGAAGCGGACACAGATACGCAGTATTTT. This chain joins TRBV11-3 and TRBJ2-3; possible D gene TRBD2, 5 bases. This CDR3 comprises 14 residues. Germline CDR1 is SGHNT and CDR2 is YENEEA. V was cut by 0 bases and J by 2 bases, with 6 bases left in between.